This TCR beta chain was recovered during a study of T-cell reconstitution after alpha-beta-depleted transplantation in children. The study, taken as a whole, reports: By about two months after transplant, alpha-beta T cells reportedly arose from several hundred graft clones that had expanded. Day-60 TCRbeta diversity that was high in some patients was derived from surviving recipient T cells and thymic progenitors. Hyperexpanded clones declined; after one year, newly produced T cells mostly supplied diversity.

A library of TCRbeta sequences, prepared with unique molecular identifiers, was generated. MiXCR, applied by TCRdb to the PCR reads, yields one record per CDR3 protein. The table lists about 1,000,000 distinct CDR3 sequences, about 31% of them singletons. The CDR3 is 15 residues long. Germline V lookup: CDR1 SGHRS, CDR2 YFSETQ. Between the trimmed V and J ends, which lost 0 bases and 7 bases, there was a span of 13 bases. This clonotype appeared once. The antigen is not known. The chain carries TRBV5-1 and TRBJ1-4, with D perhaps TRBD1 (6 bases). The clonotype originates from a boy under two years old who had a stem cell transplant for SCID, so the T cells may come from the graft donor. Specimen: PBMCs, mostly from graft donor cells, collected 360 days after TCRalphabeta/CD19-depleted stem cell transplant. The CDR3 coding sequence is TGCGCCAGCAGCTTGGGCCGGACCAGGGGTGAAAAACTGTTTTTT. Translated, it gives CASSLGRTRGEKLFF.